This T cell receptor (beta chain) was captured in a study of T cell responses to AZD1222 COVID-19 vaccine. Study-wide findings and caveats: Dominant at 160-218 and 743-854, vaccine-associated CD4 TCRs also spanned spike.

Turning to this clone: Its antigen is as yet unknown.

Trimming pared 1 base from V and 4 bases from J, leaving 11 bases between. This CDR3 spans 14 amino acids. Germline CDR1 SGHDN, CDR2 FVKESK. Clones were sequenced by immunoSEQ multiplex PCR, and TCRdb holds only the in-frame ones, with some missing. The sample has roughly 180,000 clones; about nine tenths are singletons. The receptor was derived from an adult who received the AZD1222 COVID-19 vaccine. This chain links TRBV14 with TRBJ2-7; D gene unclear. The sequencing here drew on peripheral blood, taken 28 days after the second AZD1222 dose. CDR3: CASSQVNSEYEQYF. The DNA of the CDR3 is TGTGCCAGCAGCCAAGTTAACTCTGAATACGAGCAGTACTTC.